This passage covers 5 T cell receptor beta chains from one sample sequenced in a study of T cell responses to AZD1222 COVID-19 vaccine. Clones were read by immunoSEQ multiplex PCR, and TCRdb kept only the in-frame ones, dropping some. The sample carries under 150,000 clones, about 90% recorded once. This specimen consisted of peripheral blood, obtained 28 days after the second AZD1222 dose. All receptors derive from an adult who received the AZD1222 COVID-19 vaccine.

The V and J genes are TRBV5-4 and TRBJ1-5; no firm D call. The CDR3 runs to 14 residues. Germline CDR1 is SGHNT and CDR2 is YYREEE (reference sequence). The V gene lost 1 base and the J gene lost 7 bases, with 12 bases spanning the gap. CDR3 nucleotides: TGTGCCAGCAGCTTGTCGCCGGATGGGCAGCCCCAGCATTTT. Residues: CASSLSPDGQPQHF.

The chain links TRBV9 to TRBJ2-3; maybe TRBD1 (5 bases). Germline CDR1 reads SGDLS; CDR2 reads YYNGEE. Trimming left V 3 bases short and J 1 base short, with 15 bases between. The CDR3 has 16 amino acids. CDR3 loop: CASSEGPTRGTDTQYF. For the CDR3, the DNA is TGTGCCAGCAGCGAGGGCCCGACCAGGGGCACAGATACGCAGTATTTT. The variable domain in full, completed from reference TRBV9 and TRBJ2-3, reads DSGVTQTPKHLITATGQRVTLRCSPRSGDLSVYWYQQSLDQGLQFLIQYYNGEERAKGNILERFSAQQFPDLHSELNLSSLELGDSALYFCASSEGPTRGTDTQYFGPGTRLTVL.

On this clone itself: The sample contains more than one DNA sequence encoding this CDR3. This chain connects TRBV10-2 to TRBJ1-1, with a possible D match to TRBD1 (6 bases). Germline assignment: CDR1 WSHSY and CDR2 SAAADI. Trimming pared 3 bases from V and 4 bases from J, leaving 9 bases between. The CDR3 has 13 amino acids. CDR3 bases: TGCGCCAGCAGTGAAAGGGGGGGCACTGAAGCTTTCTTT. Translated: CASSERGGTEAFF.

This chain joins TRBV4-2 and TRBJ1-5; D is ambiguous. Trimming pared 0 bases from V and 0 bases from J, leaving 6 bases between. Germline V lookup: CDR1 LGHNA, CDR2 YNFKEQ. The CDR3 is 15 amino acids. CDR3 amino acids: CASSQEMDSNQPQHF. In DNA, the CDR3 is TGTGCCAGCAGCCAAGAGATGGATAGCAATCAGCCCCAGCATTTT.

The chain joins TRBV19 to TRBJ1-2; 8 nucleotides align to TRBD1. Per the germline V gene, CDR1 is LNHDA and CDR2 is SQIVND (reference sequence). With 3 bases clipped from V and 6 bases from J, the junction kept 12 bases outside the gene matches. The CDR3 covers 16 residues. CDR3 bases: TGTGCCAGTAGTATGACAGGGGCTCAACGGGCCCATGGCTACACCTTC. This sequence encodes CASSMTGAQRAHGYTF.